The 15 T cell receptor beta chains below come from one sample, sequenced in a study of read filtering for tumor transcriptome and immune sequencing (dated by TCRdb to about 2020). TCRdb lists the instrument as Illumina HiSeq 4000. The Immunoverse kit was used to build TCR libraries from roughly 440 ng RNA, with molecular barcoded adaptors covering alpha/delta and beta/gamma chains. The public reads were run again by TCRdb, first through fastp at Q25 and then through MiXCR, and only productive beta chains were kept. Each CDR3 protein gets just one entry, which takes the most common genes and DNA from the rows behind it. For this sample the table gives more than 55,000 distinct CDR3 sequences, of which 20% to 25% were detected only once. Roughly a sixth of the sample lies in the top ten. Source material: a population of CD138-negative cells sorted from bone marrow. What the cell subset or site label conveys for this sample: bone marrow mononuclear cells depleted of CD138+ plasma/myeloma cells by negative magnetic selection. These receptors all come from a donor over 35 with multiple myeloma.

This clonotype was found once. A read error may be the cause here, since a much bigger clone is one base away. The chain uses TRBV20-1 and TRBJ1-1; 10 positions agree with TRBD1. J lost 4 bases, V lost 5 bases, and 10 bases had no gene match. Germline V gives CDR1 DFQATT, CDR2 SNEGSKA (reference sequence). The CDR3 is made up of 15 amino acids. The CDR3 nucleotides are TGCAGTGCTGGGGGGTGGACAGGGGGAGGCACTGAAGCTTTCTTT. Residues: CSAGGWTGGGTEAFF.

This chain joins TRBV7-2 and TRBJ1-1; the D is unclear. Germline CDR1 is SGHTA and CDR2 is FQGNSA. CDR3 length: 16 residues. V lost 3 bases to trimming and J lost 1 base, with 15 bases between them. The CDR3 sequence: CASSFAFGAPNTEAFF. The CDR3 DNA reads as TGTGCCAGCAGCTTTGCATTTGGAGCACCGAACACTGAAGCTTTCTTT.

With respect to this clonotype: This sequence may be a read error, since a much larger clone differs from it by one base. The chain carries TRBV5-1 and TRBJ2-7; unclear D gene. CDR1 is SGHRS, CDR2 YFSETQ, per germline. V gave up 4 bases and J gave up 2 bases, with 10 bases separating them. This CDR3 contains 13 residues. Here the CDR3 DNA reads TGCGCCAGCAGCCCGGGCAGACCCTACGAGCAGTACTTC. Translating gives CASSPGRPYEQYF. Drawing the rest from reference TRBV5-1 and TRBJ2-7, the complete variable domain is KAGVTQTPRYLIKTRGQQVTLSCSPISGHRSVSWYQQTPGQGLQFLFEYFSETQRNKGNFPGRFSGRQFSNSRSEMNVSTLELGDSALYLCASSPGRPYEQYFGPGTRLTVT.

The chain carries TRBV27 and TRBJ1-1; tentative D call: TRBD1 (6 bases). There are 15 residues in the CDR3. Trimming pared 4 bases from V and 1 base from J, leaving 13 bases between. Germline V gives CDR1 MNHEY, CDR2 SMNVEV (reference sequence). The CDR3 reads CASSWLYRENTEAFF. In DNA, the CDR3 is TGTGCCAGCAGTTGGCTCTACAGGGAGAACACTGAAGCTTTCTTT.

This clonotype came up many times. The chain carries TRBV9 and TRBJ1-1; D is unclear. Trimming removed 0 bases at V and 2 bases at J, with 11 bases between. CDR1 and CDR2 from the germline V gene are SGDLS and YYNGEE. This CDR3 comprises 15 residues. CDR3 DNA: TGTGCCAGCAGCGTAGGGGAGCTGGTCAACACTGAAGCTTTCTTT. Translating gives CASSVGELVNTEAFF.

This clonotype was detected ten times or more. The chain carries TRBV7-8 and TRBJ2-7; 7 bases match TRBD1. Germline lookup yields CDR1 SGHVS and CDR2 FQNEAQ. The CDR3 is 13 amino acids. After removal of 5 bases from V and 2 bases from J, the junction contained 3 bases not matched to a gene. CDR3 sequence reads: CASSRGQTYEQYF. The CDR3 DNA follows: TGTGCCAGCAGCAGGGGACAGACCTACGAGCAGTACTTC.

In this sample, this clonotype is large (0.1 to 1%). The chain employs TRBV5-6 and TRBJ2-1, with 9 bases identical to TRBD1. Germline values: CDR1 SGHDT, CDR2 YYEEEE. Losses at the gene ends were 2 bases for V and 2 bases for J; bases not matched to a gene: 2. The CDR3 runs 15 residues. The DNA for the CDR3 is TGTGCCAGCAGCTTCGGGGACAGGGCCTACAATGAGCAGTTCTTC. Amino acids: CASSFGDRAYNEQFF.

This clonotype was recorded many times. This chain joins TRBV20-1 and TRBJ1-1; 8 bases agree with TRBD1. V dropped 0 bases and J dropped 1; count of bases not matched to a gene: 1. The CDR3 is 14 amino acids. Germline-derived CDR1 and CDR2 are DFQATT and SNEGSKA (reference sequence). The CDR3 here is CSARDGQGNTEAFF. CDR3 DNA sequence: TGCAGTGCTAGAGACGGACAGGGGAACACTGAAGCTTTCTTT.

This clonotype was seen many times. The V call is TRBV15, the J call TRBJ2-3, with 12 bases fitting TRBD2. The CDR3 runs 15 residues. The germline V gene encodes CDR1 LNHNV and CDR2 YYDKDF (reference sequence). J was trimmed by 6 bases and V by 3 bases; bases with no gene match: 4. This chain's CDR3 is CATSRGLAGLDTQYF. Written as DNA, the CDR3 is TGTGCCACCAGCAGGGGACTAGCGGGCCTCGATACGCAGTATTTT.

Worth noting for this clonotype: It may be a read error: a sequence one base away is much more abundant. The CDR3 reads CSASLAGTRETQYF. The DNA of the CDR3 is TGCAGTGCTAGCCTAGCGGGCACCCGAGAGACCCAGTACTTC. The gene calls are TRBV20-1 and TRBJ2-5, with 8 nucleotides matching TRBD2. J lost 4 bases, V lost 3 bases, and 7 bases had no gene match. This CDR3 contains 14 residues. Germline values: CDR1 DFQATT, CDR2 SNEGSKA (reference sequence).

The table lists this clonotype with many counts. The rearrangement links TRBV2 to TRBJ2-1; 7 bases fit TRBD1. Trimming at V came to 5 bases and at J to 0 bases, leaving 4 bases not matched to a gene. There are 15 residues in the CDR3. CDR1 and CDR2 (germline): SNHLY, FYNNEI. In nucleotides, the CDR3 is TGTGCCAGCAGTAAGACAGGGATCTCCTACAATGAGCAGTTCTTC. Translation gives CASSKTGISYNEQFF.

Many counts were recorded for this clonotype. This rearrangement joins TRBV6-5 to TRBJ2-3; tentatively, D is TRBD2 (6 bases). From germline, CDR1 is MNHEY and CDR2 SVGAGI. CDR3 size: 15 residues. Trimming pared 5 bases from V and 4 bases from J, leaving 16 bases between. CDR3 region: CASSLREYGADTQYF. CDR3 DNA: TGTGCCAGCAGTCTCCGGGAGTACGGCGCAGATACGCAGTATTTT.

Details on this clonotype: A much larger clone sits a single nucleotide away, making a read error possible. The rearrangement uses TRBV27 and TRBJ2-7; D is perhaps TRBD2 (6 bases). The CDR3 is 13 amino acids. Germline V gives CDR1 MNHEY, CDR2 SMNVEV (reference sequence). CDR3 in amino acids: CASSYGSYYERYF. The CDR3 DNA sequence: TGTGCCAGCAGCTACGGGAGTTACTACGAGCGGTACTTC.

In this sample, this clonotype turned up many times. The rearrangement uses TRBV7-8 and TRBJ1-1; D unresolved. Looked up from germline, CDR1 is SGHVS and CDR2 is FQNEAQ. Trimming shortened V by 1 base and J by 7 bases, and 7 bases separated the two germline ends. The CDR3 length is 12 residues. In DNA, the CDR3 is TGTGCCAGCAGCTTAGATTGGGGTGAAGCTTTCTTT. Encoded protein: CASSLDWGEAFF.

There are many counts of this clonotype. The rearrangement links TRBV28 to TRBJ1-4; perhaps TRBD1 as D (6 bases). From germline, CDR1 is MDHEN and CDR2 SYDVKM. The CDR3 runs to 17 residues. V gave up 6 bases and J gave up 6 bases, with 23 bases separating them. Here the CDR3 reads CASSQPTGTRFDEKLFF. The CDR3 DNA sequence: TGTGCCAGCAGCCAACCAACCGGGACAAGATTCGATGAAAAACTGTTTTTT.